These 24 T cell receptor beta chains originate from one sample sequenced in a study of blood T cell repertoires in COVID-19. Sequencing was performed with immunoSEQ multiplex PCR; in TCRdb, only in-frame clones are kept and a portion is missing. The repertoire holds about 62,000 clones, with around 89% as singletons. What was sequenced was peripheral blood. These TCRs come from a woman aged 55-70 years with COVID-19, enrolled during active disease.

This clone was counted once. The rearrangement joins TRBV4-3 to TRBJ1-2; D perhaps matches TRBD1 (5 bases). This CDR3 is 15 amino acids long. Germline CDR1 and CDR2: LGHNA and YSLEER. The V end lost 0 bases, the J end lost 4 bases, and 12 bases lay between the germline ends. CDR3 DNA: TGCGCCAGCAGCCAAGAGTGGCAGGGCACCTATGGCTACACCTTC. It yields the protein CASSQEWQGTYGYTF.

V and J are TRBV13 and TRBJ2-2, with 8 bases identical to TRBD1. Trimming cost V 5 bases and J 6 bases; bases outside gene matches: 8. This CDR3 contains 15 residues. Germline CDR1 is PRHDT and CDR2 is FYEKMQ (reference sequence). CDR3 DNA sequence: TGTGCCAGCAGCACACCAGACAGGGGCTCCGGGGAGCTGTTTTTT. It codes for CASSTPDRGSGELFF.

The chain couples TRBV5-1 to TRBJ1-2; 10 bases line up with TRBD1. V dropped 4 bases and J dropped 4; count of bases not matched to a gene: 4. This CDR3 has 14 residues. Germline loops: CDR1 SGHRS, CDR2 YFSETQ. This CDR3 reads CASSTGTGVYGYTF. CDR3 nucleotides: TGCGCCAGCAGCACCGGGACAGGGGTCTATGGCTACACCTTC. Supplemented by reference TRBV5-1 and TRBJ1-2, the full variable domain reads KAGVTQTPRYLIKTRGQQVTLSCSPISGHRSVSWYQQTPGQGLQFLFEYFSETQRNKGNFPGRFSGRQFSNSRSEMNVSTLELGDSALYLCASSTGTGVYGYTFGSGTRLTVV.

The sample holds a few counts of this clone. The chain recombines TRBV5-6 with TRBJ1-6; 7 positions agree with TRBD1. The junction had 6 bases not matched to a gene; V was cut back by 4 bases and J by 8 bases. The CDR3 extends over 14 amino acids. The germline CDR1 and CDR2 sequences are SGHDT and YYEEEE. This CDR3 reads CASSMGTVYSPLHF. The DNA of the CDR3 is TGTGCCAGCAGCATGGGGACAGTCTATTCACCCCTCCACTTT.

Only one count was recorded for this clone. V is TRBV5-1 and J is TRBJ2-7; TRBD1 agrees at 9 bases. Germline V gene data show CDR1 as SGHRS and CDR2 as YFSETQ. This CDR3 region has 14 residues. Unmatched junction bases numbered 6, after V lost 1 base and J lost 7 bases. The chain's CDR3 is CASSLTWTGEEQYF. The CDR3 DNA sequence: TGCGCCAGCAGCTTGACCTGGACAGGGGAGGAGCAGTACTTC.

The CDR3 nucleotides read TGTGCCAGCAGCCAAGAGCCCGCCAGGGGGGTTAATGGCTACACCTTC. It specifies CASSQEPARGVNGYTF. The gene calls are TRBV7-3 and TRBJ1-2, with 7 bases aligning to TRBD1. This CDR3 has 16 amino acids. CDR1 is SGHTA, CDR2 FQGTGA, per germline. V shed 5 bases, J shed 6 bases, and the junction held 15 bases outside the gene matches.

The chain has TRBV6-5 and TRBJ1-2, with 9 bases matching TRBD1. Unmatched junction bases numbered 3, after V lost 6 bases and J lost 4 bases. The V gene's germline CDR1 is MNHEY and CDR2 SVGAGI. CDR3 length: 13 amino acids. CDR3 nucleotide sequence: TGTGCCAGCAGCCGGGACAGGGCCTATGGCTACACCTTC. Its protein is CASSRDRAYGYTF.

The chain carries TRBV19 and TRBJ1-2, with TRBD1 identical over 9 bases. Germline V lookup: CDR1 LNHDA, CDR2 SQIVND (reference sequence). The CDR3 spans 14 residues. V dropped 2 bases and J dropped 7; count of bases not matched to a gene: 5. CDR3 sequence (DNA): TGTGCCAGTAGTATACCGGGACAGGGATTTGGCTACACCTTC. It yields the protein CASSIPGQGFGYTF. Filled out from reference TRBV19 and TRBJ1-2, the complete variable domain reads DGGITQSPKYLFRKEGQNVTLSCEQNLNHDAMYWYRQDPGQGLRLIYYSQIVNDFQKGDIAEGYSVSREKKESFPLTVTSAQKNPTAFYLCASSIPGQGFGYTFGSGTRLTVV.

CDR3 residues: CASSEIRAGTEAFF. In DNA form, the CDR3 reads TGCGCCAGCAGTGAAATTAGAGCGGGGACTGAAGCTTTCTTT. This rearrangement joins TRBV10-1 to TRBJ1-1; D unresolved. Germline V gene lookup returns CDR1 WNHNN and CDR2 SYGVQD (reference sequence). V shed 3 bases and J shed 5 bases, with 13 bases lying between them. CDR3 length equals 14 residues.

The CDR3 nucleotides read TGTGCCAGCAGCCTAGGACTCCAGCAGTTCTTC. Protein sequence: CASSLGLQQFF. The chain uses TRBV5-8 and TRBJ2-1, with D tentatively TRBD2 (5 bases). Germline CDR1 SGHTS, CDR2 YDEGEE. Between the trimmed V and J ends, which lost 4 bases and 11 bases, there was a span of 10 bases. This CDR3 has 11 residues.

The V call is TRBV30, the J call TRBJ2-3, with D tentatively TRBD2 (6 bases). The V end was cut by 3 bases, the J end by 1 base, with 11 bases between. This CDR3 contains 14 residues. Germline V gene lookup returns CDR1 GTSNPN and CDR2 SVGIG (reference sequence). CDR3 coding DNA: TGTGCCTGGAGACGGACGGGGGGCACAGATACGCAGTATTTT. The encoded protein is CAWRRTGGTDTQYF.

The V and J genes are TRBV12-3 or TRBV12-4 and TRBJ2-7; no clear D. Trimming stripped 5 bases from V and 6 bases from J, with 8 bases between. CDR3 size: 11 residues. The CDR3 sequence is CASSPNSEQYF. CDR3 coding DNA: TGTGCCAGCAGTCCTAACTCCGAGCAGTACTTC.

The chain carries TRBV3-1 (or the pseudogene TRBV3-2) and TRBJ2-5; no clear D. The V and J ends lost 4 bases and 0 bases respectively, with 6 bases between them. CDR1 LGHDT and CDR2 YNNKEL come from the germline V gene (reference sequence). This CDR3 region has 13 residues. CDR3 sequence: CASSLFDQETQYF. CDR3 DNA sequence: TGTGCCAGCAGCCTTTTCGACCAAGAGACCCAGTACTTC.

This clone turned up a few times. The CDR3 is CASSSLRISYEQYF. In DNA form, the CDR3 reads TGTGCCAGCAGTTCACTAAGGATCTCCTACGAGCAGTACTTC. The chain employs TRBV6-6 and TRBJ2-7; D is unresolved. The CDR3 spans 14 residues. The ends were cut back, 4 bases at V and 0 bases at J, with 10 bases in the middle. Germline V gives CDR1 MNHNY, CDR2 SVGAGI (reference sequence).

V and J are TRBV14 and TRBJ2-7, with 10 positions matching TRBD1. The CDR3 totals 14 residues. Germline trimming cut 4 bases from V and 2 bases from J; bases unmatched to any gene: 2. Germline V CDR1 and CDR2: SGHDN, FVKESK. This chain's CDR3 is CASSPGQGAYEQYF. CDR3 DNA sequence: TGTGCCAGCAGCCCTGGACAGGGGGCCTACGAGCAGTACTTC.

The chain uses TRBV9 and TRBJ1-1; D gene unclear. The V gene lost 6 bases and the J gene lost 3 bases, with 12 bases spanning the gap. The germline CDR1 and CDR2 sequences are SGDLS and YYNGEE. The CDR3 has 13 residues. CDR3 in amino acids: CASNPEGDTEAFF. As DNA, the CDR3 is TGTGCCAGCAACCCGGAGGGAGACACTGAAGCTTTCTTT.

This sequence joins TRBV3-1 (or the pseudogene TRBV3-2) and TRBJ2-5; TRBD2 matches at 11 bases. This CDR3 is 14 amino acids long. V shed 6 bases and J 5 bases; nucleotides not matched to a gene: 5. Germline V gene sequence: CDR1 LGHDT, CDR2 YNNKEL (reference sequence). The CDR3 coding sequence is TGTGCCAGCAGGGGGACTAGCGGTAGGGAGACCCAGTACTTC. Protein: CASRGTSGRETQYF.

This clone was observed a few times. The V gene is TRBV5-4, the J gene TRBJ2-7; 10 bases fit TRBD2. There are 15 residues in the CDR3. Trimming cost V 1 base and J 7 bases; bases outside gene matches: 8. Per the germline V gene, CDR1 is SGHNT and CDR2 is YYREEE (reference sequence). The CDR3 here is CASSLRLAGAYEQYF. In nucleotides, the CDR3 is TGTGCCAGCAGCTTGCGGCTAGCGGGAGCTTATGAGCAGTACTTC.

This clone appeared a single time. The gene calls are TRBV11-3 and TRBJ2-1; weak D call: TRBD2 (5 bases). Trimming left V 1 base short and J 12 bases short, with 28 bases between. CDR3 size: 18 residues. Germline lookup yields CDR1 SGHNT and CDR2 YENEEA. The CDR3 nucleotides read TGTGCCAGCAGCTTAGCGGAGCGGTTGGGCTCCGGTGGCATATGGCAGTTCTTC. Translated: CASSLAERLGSGGIWQFF.

The chain couples TRBV29-1 to TRBJ1-6; D not certain. CDR1 and CDR2 (germline): SQVTM, ANQGSEA. The CDR3 is 13 amino acids. V was cut by 4 bases and J by 9 bases, with 13 bases left in between. The CDR3 loop is CSVAFGIGSPLHF. Written as DNA, the CDR3 is TGCAGCGTTGCGTTCGGGATTGGTTCACCCCTCCACTTT.

The chain couples TRBV7-2 to TRBJ2-7; 11 nucleotides align to TRBD2. V lost 1 base to trimming and J lost 4 bases; unmatched junction nucleotides: 3. Germline V CDR1 and CDR2: SGHTA, FQGNSA. There are 15 residues in the CDR3. DNA of the CDR3: TGTGCCAGCAGCTTAGAGGGACTAGCGGCTTACGAGCAGTACTTC. Residues: CASSLEGLAAYEQYF.

This clone was observed once. V gene TRBV14 combines with J gene TRBJ2-1, with 12 bases matching TRBD2. J gave up 4 bases and V 3 bases, and 7 bases lay outside the gene matches. The CDR3 has 17 residues. Germline CDR1 and CDR2: SGHDN and FVKESK. The CDR3 bases are TGTGCCAGCAGCCAGACCGGGACTAGCGGGCTATACAATGAGCAGTTCTTC. It translates to CASSQTGTSGLYNEQFF.

The chain recombines TRBV6-5 with TRBJ2-7, with D possibly TRBD2 on 6 matching bases. There are 14 residues in the CDR3. Germline CDR1 is MNHEY and CDR2 is SVGAGI. Trimming took 5 bases from V and 0 from J, leaving 11 bases between them. The CDR3 protein is CASSLRDSSYEQYF. The CDR3 DNA reads as TGTGCCAGCAGTCTCCGGGACTCCTCCTACGAGCAGTACTTC.

The genes are TRBV28 and TRBJ1-5; D perhaps matches TRBD1 (6 bases). The germline CDR1 and CDR2 sequences are MDHEN and SYDVKM. The ends were cut back, 6 bases at V and 0 bases at J, with 12 bases in the middle. The CDR3 loop spans 15 amino acids. The CDR3 loop reads CASSRGAYSNQPQHF. The CDR3 nucleotides read TGTGCCAGCAGCAGGGGAGCATATAGCAATCAGCCCCAGCATTTT.